The T cell receptor beta chain described here comes from a study of T cells in Graves' hyperthyroidism and ophthalmopathy. Overall study findings and caveats: Ophthalmopathy could be told apart from stable hyperthyroidism with a 13 V-J model. In blood, most of the thyroid clonotypes expanded above 0.001 were also present.

V was pared by 6 bases and J by 2 bases, with 0 bases of the junction left unmatched. This CDR3 spans 12 amino acids. Per germline, CDR1 MNHNS and CDR2 SASEGT. If no ophthalmopathy progression occurred within 18 months, Graves' hyperthyroidism was stable. Uncontrolled infection, other autoimmune disease, pregnancy or lactation led to exclusion. RNA transcripts gave rise to amplified TCR beta CDR3 regions. During a first-round RT-PCR of the TCR CDR3, the HTBI primer set was used. MiXCR was run by TCRdb on the multiplex PCR reads, yielding one entry per CDR3 protein. The repertoire holds about 420,000 distinct CDR3 sequences, with approximately 13% as singletons. To note about this clonotype: Its antigen is not known.

The chain recombines TRBV6-1 with TRBJ2-7; 8 nucleotides agree with TRBD2. The sequencing sample was made of blood. The clonotype comes from a woman younger than 30 with Graves' hyperthyroidism. CDR3 sequence reads: CASRGLAYEQYF. The DNA of the CDR3 is TGTGCCAGCAGGGGACTAGCCTACGAGCAGTACTTC.